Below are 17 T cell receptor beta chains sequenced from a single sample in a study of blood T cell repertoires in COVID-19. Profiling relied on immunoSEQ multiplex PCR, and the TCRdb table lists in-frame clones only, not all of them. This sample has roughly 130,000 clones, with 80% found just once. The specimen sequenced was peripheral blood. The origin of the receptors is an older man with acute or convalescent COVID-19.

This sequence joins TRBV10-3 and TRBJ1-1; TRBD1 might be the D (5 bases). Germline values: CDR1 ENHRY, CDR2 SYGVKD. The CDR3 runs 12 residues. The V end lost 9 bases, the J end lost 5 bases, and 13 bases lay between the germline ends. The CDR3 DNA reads TGTGCCATAGGGACTCAAGGGACTGAAGCTTTCTTT. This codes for CAIGTQGTEAFF.

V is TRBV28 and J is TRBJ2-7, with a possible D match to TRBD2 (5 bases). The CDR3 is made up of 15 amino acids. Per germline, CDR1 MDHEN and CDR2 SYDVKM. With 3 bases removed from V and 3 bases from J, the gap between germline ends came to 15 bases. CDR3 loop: CASSFGLSDHYEQYF. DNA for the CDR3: TGTGCCAGCAGTTTTGGACTGTCGGATCACTACGAGCAGTACTTC.

Here the CDR3 reads CASSAFQGVTTEAFF. The CDR3 region has the DNA TGTGCCAGCAGCGCGTTTCAGGGGGTAACCACTGAAGCTTTCTTT. The chain recombines TRBV7-9 with TRBJ1-1; the match to TRBD1 covers 7 bases. The CDR3 has 15 amino acids. V lost 5 bases, J lost 4 bases, and 10 bases stayed unmatched. Germline V gene data show CDR1 as SEHNR and CDR2 as FQNEAQ (reference sequence).

CDR3 in DNA: TGTGCCAGCAGCTACGCAGGAGGATCGGGCAATCAGCCCCAGCATTTT. This codes for CASSYAGGSGNQPQHF. The chain employs TRBV6-5 and TRBJ1-5; no firm D call. The CDR3 totals 16 residues. Trimming removed 6 bases from V and 2 bases from J, with 17 bases in between. CDR1 MNHEY and CDR2 SVGAGI come from the germline V gene.

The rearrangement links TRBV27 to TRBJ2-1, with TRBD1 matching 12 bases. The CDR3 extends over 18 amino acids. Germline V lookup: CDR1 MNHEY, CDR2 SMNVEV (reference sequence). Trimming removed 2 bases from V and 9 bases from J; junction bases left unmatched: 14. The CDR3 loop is CASSLLVAGGQGASEQFF. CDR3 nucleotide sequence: TGTGCCAGCAGTTTACTGGTCGCGGGGGGACAGGGGGCGAGTGAGCAGTTCTTC.

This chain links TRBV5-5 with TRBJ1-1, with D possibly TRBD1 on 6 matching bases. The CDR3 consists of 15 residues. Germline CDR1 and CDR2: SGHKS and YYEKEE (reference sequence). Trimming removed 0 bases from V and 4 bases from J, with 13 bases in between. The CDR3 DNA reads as TGTGCCAGCAGCTTGGCCCGGGGGGCGACCACTGAAGCTTTCTTT. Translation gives CASSLARGATTEAFF.

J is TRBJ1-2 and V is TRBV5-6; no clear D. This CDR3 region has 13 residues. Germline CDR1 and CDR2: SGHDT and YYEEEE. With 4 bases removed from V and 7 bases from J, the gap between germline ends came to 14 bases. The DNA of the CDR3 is TGTGCCAGCAGCCAAGACGTGGAGGGTGGCTACACCTTC. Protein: CASSQDVEGGYTF.

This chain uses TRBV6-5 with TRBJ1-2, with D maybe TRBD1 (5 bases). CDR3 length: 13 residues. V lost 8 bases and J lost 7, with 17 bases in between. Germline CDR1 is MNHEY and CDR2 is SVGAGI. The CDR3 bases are TGTGCCAGCCAGGGTCCAGGAGCCCCTGGCTACACCTTC. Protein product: CASQGPGAPGYTF.

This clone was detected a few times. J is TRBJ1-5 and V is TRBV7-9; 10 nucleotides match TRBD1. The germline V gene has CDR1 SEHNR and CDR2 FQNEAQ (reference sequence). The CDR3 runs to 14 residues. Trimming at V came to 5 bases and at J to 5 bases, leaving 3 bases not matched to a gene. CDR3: CASSQDRGDQPQHF. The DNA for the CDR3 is TGTGCCAGCAGCCAGGACAGGGGGGATCAGCCCCAGCATTTT.

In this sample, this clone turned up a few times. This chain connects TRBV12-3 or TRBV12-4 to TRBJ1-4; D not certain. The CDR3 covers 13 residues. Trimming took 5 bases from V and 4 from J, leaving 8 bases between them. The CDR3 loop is CASSVPGNEKLFF. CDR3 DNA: TGTGCCAGCAGTGTCCCCGGTAATGAAAAACTGTTTTTT.

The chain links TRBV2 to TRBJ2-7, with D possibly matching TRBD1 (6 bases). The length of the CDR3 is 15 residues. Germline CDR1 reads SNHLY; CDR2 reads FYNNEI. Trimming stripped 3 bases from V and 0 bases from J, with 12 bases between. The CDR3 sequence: CASSEPNRVSYEQYF. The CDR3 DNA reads TGTGCCAGCAGTGAGCCCAACAGGGTCTCCTACGAGCAGTACTTC.

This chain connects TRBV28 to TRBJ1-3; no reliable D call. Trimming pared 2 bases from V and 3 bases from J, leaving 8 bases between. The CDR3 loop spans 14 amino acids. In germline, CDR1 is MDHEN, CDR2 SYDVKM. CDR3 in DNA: TGTGCCAGCAGTTTAGTAGGCGGTGGAAACACCATATATTTT. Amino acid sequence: CASSLVGGGNTIYF.

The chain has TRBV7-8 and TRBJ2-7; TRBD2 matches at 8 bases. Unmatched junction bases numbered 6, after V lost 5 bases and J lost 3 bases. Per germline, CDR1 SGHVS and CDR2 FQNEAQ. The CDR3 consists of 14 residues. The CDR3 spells CASSPREGGYEQYF. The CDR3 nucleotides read TGTGCCAGCAGCCCCCGGGAGGGTGGCTACGAGCAGTACTTC. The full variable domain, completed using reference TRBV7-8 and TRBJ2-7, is GAGVSQSPRYKVAKRGQDVALRCDPISGHVSLFWYQQALGQGPEFLTYFQNEAQLDKSGLPSDRFFAERPEGSVSTLKIQRTQQEDSAVYLCASSPREGGYEQYFGPGTRLTVT.

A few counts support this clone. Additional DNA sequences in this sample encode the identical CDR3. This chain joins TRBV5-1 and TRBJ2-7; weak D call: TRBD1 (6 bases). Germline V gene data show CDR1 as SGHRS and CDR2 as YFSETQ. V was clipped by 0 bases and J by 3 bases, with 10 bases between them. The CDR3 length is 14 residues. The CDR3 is CASSLAQGSYEQYF. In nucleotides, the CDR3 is TGCGCCAGCAGCTTGGCCCAGGGGAGCTACGAGCAGTACTTC.

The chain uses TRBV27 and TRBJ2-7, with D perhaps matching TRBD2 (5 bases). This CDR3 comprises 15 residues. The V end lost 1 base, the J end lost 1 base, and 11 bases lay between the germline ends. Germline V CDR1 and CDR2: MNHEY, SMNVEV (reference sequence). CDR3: CASSLYPGLSYEQYF. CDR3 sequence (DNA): TGTGCCAGCAGTTTATACCCTGGACTTTCCTACGAGCAGTACTTC.

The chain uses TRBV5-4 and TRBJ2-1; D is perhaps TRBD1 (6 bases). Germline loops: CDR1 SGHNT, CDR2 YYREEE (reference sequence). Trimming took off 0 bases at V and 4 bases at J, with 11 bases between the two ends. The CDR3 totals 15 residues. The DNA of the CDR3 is TGTGCCAGCAGCTTGGAGGGGGTCCCTTACAATGAGCAGTTCTTC. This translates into CASSLEGVPYNEQFF.

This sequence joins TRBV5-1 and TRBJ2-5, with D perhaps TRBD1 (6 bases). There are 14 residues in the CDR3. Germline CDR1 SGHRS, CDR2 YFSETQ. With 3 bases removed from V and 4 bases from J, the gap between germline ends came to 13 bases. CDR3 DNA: TGCGCCAGCAGCTATTCAGGCAGGGGAGAGACCCAGTACTTC. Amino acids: CASSYSGRGETQYF.